This passage covers 4 T cell receptor beta chains from one sample sequenced in a study of cytomegalovirus exposure and HLA in healthy donors. Researchers ran the PCR with 60 Vbeta and 13 Jbeta primers. Libraries were prepared by immunoSEQ multiplex PCR; TCRdb keeps only in-frame clonotypes and omits some of them. The repertoire holds over 150,000 clones, with approximately 80% as singletons. What was sequenced was PBMCs. The origin of the receptors is a man aged 25 to 45 in good health and CMV-seropositive.

V gene TRBV5-1 combines with J gene TRBJ2-5; 7 bases map to TRBD1. J was trimmed by 5 bases and V by 3 bases; bases with no gene match: 10. Germline values: CDR1 SGHRS, CDR2 YFSETQ. The CDR3 loop spans 15 amino acids. CDR3 sequence: CASSSGQSIRETQYF. CDR3 coding DNA: TGCGCCAGCAGCTCGGGACAGTCAATTAGGGAGACCCAGTACTTC.

The rearrangement joins TRBV4-1 to TRBJ2-2; maybe TRBD2 (6 bases). This CDR3 region has 15 residues. Between the trimmed V and J ends, which lost 6 bases and 1 base, there was a span of 12 bases. Germline V gene data show CDR1 as MGHRA and CDR2 as YSYEKL. In DNA form, the CDR3 reads TGCGCCAGCAGTGAAGCGGGTCGGAACACCGGGGAGCTGTTTTTT. This codes for CASSEAGRNTGELFF.

The chain employs TRBV2 and TRBJ2-2; the D gene is possibly TRBD2 (5 bases). V lost 1 base, J lost 5 bases, and 8 bases lay in between. The CDR3 contains 14 residues. Germline CDR1 is SNHLY and CDR2 is FYNNEI. DNA for the CDR3: TGTGCCAGCAGTGAAGGGAGACTAACCGGGGAGCTGTTTTTT. This codes for CASSEGRLTGELFF.

The J gene is TRBJ2-2, the V gene TRBV10-1; TRBD1 matches at 8 bases. This CDR3 has 15 residues. Unmatched junction bases numbered 4, after V lost 3 bases and J lost 4 bases. The germline V gene has CDR1 WNHNN and CDR2 SYGVQD (reference sequence). CDR3 amino acids: CASSDPGGATGELFF. CDR3 DNA sequence: TGCGCCAGCAGTGATCCAGGGGGCGCCACCGGGGAGCTGTTTTTT.